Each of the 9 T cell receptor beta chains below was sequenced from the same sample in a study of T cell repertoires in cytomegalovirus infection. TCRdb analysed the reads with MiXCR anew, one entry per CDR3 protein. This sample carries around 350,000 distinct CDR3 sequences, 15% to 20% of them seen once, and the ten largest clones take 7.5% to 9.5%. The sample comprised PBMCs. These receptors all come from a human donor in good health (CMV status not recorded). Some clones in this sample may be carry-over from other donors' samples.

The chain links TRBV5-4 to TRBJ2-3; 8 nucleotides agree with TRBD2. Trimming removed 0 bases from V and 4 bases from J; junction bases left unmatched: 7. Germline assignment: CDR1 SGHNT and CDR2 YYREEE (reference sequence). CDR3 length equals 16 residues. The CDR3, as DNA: TGTGCCAGCAGCTTGGGAGGGACTAGTTCTCCAGATACGCAGTATTTT. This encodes CASSLGGTSSPDTQYF.

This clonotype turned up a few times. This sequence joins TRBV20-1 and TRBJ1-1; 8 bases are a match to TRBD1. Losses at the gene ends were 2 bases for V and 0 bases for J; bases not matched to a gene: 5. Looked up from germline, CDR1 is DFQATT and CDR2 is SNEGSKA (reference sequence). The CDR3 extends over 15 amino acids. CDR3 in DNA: TGCAGTGCTAGACGGACAGGGCGCCTGAACACTGAAGCTTTCTTT. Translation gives CSARRTGRLNTEAFF.

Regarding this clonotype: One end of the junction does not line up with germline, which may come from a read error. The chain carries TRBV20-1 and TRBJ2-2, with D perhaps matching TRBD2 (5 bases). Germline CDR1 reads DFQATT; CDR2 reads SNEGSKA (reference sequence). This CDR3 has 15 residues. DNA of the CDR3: TGCAGTGCTAGACCCTACCTCGCGAACACCGGGGATCTGTTTTTT. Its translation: CSARPYLANTGDLFF.

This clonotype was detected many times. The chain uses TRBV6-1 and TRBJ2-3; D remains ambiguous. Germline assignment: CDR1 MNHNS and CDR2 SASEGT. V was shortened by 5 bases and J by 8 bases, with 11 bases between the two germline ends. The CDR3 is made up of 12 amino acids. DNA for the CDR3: TGTGCCAGCAGTCCACGATCGGGTACGCAGTATTTT. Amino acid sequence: CASSPRSGTQYF.

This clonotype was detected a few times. The CDR3 DNA sequence: TGTGCCAGCAGAACTCCGGGACAGGGGGCCGGGGGCTACACCTTC. Translation: CASRTPGQGAGGYTF. The chain carries TRBV12-3 or TRBV12-4 and TRBJ1-2; 12 bases map to TRBD1. CDR3 size: 15 residues. With 6 bases clipped from V and 8 bases from J, the junction kept 10 bases outside the gene matches.

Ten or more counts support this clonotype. DNA for the CDR3: TGTGCCAGCAGCCCTGCCGCACAGGGGTCGAATGAAAAACTGTTTTTT. This translates into CASSPAAQGSNEKLFF. The chain combines TRBV7-2 with TRBJ1-4; 7 nucleotides line up with TRBD1. The germline V gene encodes CDR1 SGHTA and CDR2 FQGNSA. The ends lost 5 bases at V and 5 bases at J; junction bases unmatched: 11. The CDR3 is 16 amino acids.

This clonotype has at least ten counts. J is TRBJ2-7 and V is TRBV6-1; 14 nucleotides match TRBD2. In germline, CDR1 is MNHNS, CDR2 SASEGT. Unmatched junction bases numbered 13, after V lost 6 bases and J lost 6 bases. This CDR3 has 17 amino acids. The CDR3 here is CASSKRGGGLAGGEQYF. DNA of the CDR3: TGTGCCAGCAGCAAACGAGGGGGAGGACTAGCGGGGGGCGAGCAGTACTTC.

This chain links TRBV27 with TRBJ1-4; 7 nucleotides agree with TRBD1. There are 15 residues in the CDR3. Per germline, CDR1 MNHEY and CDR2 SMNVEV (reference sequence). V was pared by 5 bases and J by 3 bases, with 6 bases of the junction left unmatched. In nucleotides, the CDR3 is TGTGCCAGCAGTCCCTTCCAGGGGGCTAATGAAAAACTGTTTTTT. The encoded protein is CASSPFQGANEKLFF.

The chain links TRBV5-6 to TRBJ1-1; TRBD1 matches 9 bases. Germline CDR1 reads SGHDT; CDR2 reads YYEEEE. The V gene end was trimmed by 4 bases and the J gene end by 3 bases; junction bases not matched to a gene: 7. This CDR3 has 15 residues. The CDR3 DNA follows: TGTGCCAGCAGCGCCGGACAGGGGCGCGACACTGAAGCTTTCTTT. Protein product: CASSAGQGRDTEAFF.